The sample holds a few counts of the clone carrying this TCR beta chain. Its antigen remains unknown. V trimming: 3 bases; J trimming: 1 base; junction bases outside the gene matches: 5. This CDR3 has 16 residues. From germline, CDR1 is KGHSH and CDR2 LQKENI. It was with 60 Vbeta and 13 Jbeta primers that the PCR ran. Some clones are missing from TCRdb's copy, which holds only in-frame ones; the method was immunoSEQ multiplex PCR. The data contain about 130,000 clones, roughly 8.8% of them singletons. The record originates from a study of cytomegalovirus exposure and HLA in healthy donors. Study outcomes and limitations: Presence/absence analyses took donor sequencing depth as roughly uniform. Earlier results showed most TCR beta V segments being productive about 90% or about 30% of the time. Sequencing had likely introduced a cluster of highly shared sequence variants as an artifact. The authors later linked a missense DCLRE1C variant to TCR beta V- and J-gene trimming.

The sequence was collected from a woman aged 40 to 50 in good health and CMV-seropositive. The chain couples TRBV18 to TRBJ2-3; 9 positions agree with TRBD1. The source material was PBMCs. CDR3 nucleotides: TGTGCCAGCTCACCCGGACAGGGGCGCCGCACAGATACGCAGTATTTT. Encoded protein: CASSPGQGRRTDTQYF.